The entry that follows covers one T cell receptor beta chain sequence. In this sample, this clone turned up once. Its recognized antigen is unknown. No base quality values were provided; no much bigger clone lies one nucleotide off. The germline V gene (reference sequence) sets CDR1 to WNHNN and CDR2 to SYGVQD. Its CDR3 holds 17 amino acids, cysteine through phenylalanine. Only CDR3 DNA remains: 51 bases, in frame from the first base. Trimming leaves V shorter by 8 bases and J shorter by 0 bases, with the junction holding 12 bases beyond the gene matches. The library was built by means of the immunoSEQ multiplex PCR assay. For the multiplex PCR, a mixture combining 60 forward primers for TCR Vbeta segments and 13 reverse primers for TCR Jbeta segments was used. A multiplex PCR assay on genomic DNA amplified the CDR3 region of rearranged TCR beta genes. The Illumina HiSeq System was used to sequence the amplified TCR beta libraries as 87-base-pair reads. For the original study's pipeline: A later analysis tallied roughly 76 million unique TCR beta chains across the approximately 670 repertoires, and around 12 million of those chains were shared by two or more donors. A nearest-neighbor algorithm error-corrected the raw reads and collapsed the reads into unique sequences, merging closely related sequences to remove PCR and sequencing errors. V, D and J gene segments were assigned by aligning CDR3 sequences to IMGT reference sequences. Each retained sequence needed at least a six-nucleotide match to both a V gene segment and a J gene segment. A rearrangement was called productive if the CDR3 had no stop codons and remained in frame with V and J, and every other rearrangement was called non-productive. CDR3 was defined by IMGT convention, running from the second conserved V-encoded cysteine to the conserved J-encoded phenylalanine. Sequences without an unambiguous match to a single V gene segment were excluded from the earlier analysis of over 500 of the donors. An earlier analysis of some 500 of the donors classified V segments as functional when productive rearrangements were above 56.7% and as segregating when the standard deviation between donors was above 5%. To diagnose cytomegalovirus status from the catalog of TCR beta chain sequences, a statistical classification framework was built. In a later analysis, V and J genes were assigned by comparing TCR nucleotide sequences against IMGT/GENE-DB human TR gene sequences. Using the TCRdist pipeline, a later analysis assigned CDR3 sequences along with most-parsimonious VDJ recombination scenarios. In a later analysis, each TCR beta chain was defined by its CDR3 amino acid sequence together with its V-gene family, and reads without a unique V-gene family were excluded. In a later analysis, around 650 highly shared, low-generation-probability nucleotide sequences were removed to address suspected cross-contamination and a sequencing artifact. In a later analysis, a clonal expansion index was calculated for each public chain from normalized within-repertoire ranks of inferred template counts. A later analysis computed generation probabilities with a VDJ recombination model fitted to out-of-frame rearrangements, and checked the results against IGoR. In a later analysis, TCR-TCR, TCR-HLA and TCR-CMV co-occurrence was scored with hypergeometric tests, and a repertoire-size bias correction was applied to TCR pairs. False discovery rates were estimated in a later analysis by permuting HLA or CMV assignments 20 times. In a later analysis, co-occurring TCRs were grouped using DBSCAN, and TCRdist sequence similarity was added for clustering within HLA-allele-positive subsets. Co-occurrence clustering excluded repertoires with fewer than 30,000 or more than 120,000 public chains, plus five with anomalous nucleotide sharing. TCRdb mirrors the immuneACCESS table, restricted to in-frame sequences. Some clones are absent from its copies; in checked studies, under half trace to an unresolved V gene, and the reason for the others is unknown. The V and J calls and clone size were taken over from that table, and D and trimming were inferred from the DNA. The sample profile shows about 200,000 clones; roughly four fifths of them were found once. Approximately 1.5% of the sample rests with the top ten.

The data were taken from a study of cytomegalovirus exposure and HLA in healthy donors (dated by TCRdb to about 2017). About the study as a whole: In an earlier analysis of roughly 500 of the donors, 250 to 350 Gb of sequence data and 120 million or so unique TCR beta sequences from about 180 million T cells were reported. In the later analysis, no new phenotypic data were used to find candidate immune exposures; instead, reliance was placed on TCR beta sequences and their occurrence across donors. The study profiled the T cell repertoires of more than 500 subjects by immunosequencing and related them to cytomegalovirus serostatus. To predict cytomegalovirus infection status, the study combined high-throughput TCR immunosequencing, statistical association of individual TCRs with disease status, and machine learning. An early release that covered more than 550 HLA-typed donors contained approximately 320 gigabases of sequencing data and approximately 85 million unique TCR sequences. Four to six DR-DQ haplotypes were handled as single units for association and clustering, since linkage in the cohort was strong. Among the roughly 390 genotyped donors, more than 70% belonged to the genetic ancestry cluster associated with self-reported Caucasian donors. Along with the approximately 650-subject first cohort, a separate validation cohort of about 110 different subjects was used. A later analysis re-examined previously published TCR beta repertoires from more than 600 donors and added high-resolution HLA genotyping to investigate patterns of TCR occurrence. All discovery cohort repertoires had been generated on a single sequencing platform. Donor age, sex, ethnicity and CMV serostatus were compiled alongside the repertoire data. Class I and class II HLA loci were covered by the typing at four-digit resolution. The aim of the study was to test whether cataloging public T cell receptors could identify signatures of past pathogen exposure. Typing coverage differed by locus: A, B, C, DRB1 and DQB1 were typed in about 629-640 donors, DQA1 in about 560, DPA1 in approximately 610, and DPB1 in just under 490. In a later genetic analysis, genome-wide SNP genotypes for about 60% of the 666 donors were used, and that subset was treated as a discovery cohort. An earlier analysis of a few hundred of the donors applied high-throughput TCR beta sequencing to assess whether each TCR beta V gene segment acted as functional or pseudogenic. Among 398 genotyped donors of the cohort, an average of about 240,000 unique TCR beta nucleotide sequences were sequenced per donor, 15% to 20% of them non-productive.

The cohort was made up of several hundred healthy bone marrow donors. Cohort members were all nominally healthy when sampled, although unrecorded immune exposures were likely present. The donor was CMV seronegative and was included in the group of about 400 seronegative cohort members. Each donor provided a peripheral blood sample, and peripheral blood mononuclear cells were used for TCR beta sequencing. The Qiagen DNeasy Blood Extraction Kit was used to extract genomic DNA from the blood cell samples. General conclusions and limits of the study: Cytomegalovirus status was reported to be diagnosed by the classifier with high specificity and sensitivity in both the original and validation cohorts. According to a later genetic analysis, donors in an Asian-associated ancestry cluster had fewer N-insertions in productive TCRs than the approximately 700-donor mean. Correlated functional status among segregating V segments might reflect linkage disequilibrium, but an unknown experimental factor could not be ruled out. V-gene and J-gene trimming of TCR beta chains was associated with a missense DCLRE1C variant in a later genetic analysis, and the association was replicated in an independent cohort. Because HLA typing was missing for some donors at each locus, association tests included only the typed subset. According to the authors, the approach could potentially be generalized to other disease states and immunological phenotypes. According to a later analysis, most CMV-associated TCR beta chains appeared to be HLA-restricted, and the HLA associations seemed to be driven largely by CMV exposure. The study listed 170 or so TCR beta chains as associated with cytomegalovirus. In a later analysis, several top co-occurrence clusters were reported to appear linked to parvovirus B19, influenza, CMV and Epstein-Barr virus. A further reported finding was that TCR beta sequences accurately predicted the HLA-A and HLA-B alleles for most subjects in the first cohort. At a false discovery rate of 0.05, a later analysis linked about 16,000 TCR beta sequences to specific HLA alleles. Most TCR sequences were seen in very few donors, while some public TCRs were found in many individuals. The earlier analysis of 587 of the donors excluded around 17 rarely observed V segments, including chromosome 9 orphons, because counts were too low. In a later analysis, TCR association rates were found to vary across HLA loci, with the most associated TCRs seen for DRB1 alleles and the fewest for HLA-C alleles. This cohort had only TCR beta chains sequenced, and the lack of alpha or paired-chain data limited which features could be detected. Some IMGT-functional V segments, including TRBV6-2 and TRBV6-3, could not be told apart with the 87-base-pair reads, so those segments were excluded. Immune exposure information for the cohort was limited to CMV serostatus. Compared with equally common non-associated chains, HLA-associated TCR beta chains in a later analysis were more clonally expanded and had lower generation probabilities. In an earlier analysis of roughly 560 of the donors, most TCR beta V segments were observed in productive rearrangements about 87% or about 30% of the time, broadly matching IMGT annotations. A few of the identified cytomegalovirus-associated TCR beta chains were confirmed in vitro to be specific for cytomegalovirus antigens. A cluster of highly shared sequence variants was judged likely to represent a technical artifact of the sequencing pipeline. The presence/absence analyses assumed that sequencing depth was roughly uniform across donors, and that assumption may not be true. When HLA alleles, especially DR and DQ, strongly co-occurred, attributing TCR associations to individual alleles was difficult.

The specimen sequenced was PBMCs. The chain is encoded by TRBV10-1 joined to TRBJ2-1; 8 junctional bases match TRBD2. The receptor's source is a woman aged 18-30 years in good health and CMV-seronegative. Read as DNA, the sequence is TGCGCCAGCTCGAGAAGCGGGAGACCCAGCTCCTACAATGAGCAGTTCTTC. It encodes CASSRSGRPSSYNEQFF.